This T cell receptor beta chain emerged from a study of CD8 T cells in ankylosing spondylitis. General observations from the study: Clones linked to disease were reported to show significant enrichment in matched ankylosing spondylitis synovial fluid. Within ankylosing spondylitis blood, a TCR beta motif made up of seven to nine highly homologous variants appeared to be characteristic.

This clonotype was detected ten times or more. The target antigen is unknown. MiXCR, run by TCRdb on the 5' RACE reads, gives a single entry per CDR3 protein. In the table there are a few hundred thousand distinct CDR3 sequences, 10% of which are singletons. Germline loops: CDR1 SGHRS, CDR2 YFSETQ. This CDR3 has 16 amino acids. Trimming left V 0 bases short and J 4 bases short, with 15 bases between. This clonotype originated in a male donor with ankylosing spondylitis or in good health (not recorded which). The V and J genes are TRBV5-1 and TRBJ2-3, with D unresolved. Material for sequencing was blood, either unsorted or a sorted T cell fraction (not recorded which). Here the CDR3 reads CASSLVGVVRSDTQYF. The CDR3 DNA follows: TGCGCCAGCAGCTTGGTTGGGGTCGTACGGTCAGATACGCAGTATTTT. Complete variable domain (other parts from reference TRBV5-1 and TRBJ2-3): KAGVTQTPRYLIKTRGQQVTLSCSPISGHRSVSWYQQTPGQGLQFLFEYFSETQRNKGNFPGRFSGRQFSNSRSEMNVSTLELGDSALYLCASSLVGVVRSDTQYFGPGTRLTVL.